One and the same sample provided the 18 T cell receptor beta chains below, sequenced in a study of human T cells and chemical hapten exposure. From the RACE reads, TCRdb called clonotypes with MiXCR, one entry per CDR3 protein. The sample has some 70,000 distinct CDR3 sequences; approximately 10% are singletons. The time point here: pre-sensitization, week 0. The treatment denotes: therapeutic diphenylcyclopropenone sensitization with weekly scalp DPC. This specimen was whole blood, taken in connection with sensitization to the hapten diphenylcyclopropenone (DPC). The source of these receptors is a woman aged 50 to 60 with alopecia areata. Some clones in this sample may be carry-over from other donors' samples.

The J gene is TRBJ2-1, the V gene TRBV20-1, with D maybe TRBD1 (5 bases). CDR1 DFQATT and CDR2 SNEGSKA come from the germline V gene (reference sequence). The CDR3 covers 16 residues. V shed 0 bases and J shed 4 bases, with 16 bases lying between them. CDR3 sequence: CSARDWGEPKYNEQFF. The DNA of the CDR3 is TGCAGTGCTAGAGATTGGGGCGAACCTAAATACAATGAGCAGTTCTTC.

By sample share, this clonotype is medium-sized. The V call is TRBV6-4, the J call TRBJ2-1; the match to TRBD2 covers 11 bases. CDR1 is MRHNA and CDR2 is SNTAGT in the germline V gene. The CDR3 has 15 amino acids. V lost 2 bases, J lost 7 bases, and 4 bases stayed unmatched. CDR3 in DNA: TGTGCCAGCAGTGACAATCCTAGCGGGAGGAATGAGCAGTTCTTC. Encoded protein: CASSDNPSGRNEQFF.

This clonotype was picked up many times. The chain combines TRBV11-1 with TRBJ2-7; no clear D. Germline V gives CDR1 SGHAT, CDR2 FQDESV (reference sequence). V gave up 1 base and J gave up 4 bases, with 11 bases separating them. The CDR3 spans 14 residues. This CDR3 reads CASSLDQRHYEQYF. CDR3 DNA sequence: TGTGCCAGCAGCTTAGATCAGAGACATTACGAGCAGTACTTC.

This clonotype was found many times. This chain links TRBV4-2 with TRBJ2-3; D unclear. Trimming stripped 3 bases from V and 0 bases from J, with 7 bases between. This CDR3 has 14 residues. CDR1 LGHNA and CDR2 YNFKEQ come from the germline V gene. In DNA, the CDR3 is TGTGCCAGCAGCCATACAGACAGCACAGATACGCAGTATTTT. This encodes CASSHTDSTDTQYF.

This clonotype was counted only a few times. This chain connects TRBV18 to TRBJ2-1, with D perhaps matching TRBD2 (6 bases). Germline loops: CDR1 KGHSH, CDR2 LQKENI. V lost 3 bases and J 0 bases, leaving 12 bases between the germline ends. This CDR3 spans 16 amino acids. The CDR3 here is CASSPGGTSSYNEQFF. Here the CDR3 DNA reads TGTGCCAGCTCACCGGGGGGAACGAGCTCCTACAATGAGCAGTTCTTC.

This clonotype was detected many times. The V gene is TRBV27, the J gene TRBJ1-1; the D gene is possibly TRBD1 (6 bases). The CDR3 extends over 13 amino acids. V was trimmed by 1 base and J by 8 bases, leaving 11 bases between them. The germline CDR1 and CDR2 sequences are MNHEY and SMNVEV (reference sequence). The CDR3 nucleotides are TGTGCCAGCAGTTTATTAATTGGGACAGAAGCTTTCTTT. This encodes CASSLLIGTEAFF.

This clonotype was counted at least ten times. This chain joins TRBV6-5 and TRBJ2-3; D is possibly TRBD2 (7 bases). The CDR3 is 16 residues long. V lost 0 bases and J lost 3, with 13 bases in between. The germline CDR1 and CDR2 sequences are MNHEY and SVGAGI. In DNA, the CDR3 is TGTGCCAGCAGTTACTCGCAGGGGCGGGGGACAGATACGCAGTATTTT. Its protein is CASSYSQGRGTDTQYF.

The CDR3 nucleotides read TGTGCCTGGAGTGTCCAGGGCTGGGAGCAGTACTTC. It specifies CAWSVQGWEQYF. This chain connects TRBV30 to TRBJ2-7; TRBD1 is a possible D gene (5 bases). This CDR3 has 12 amino acids. Looked up from germline, CDR1 is GTSNPN and CDR2 is SVGIG (reference sequence). Trimming pared 0 bases from V and 7 bases from J, leaving 10 bases between.

This clonotype has only a few counts. The V and J genes are TRBV19 and TRBJ2-6; tentative D call: TRBD2 (5 bases). V gave up 7 bases and J gave up 0 bases, with 13 bases separating them. Germline V CDR1 and CDR2: LNHDA, SQIVND (reference sequence). The CDR3 length is 16 residues. Here the CDR3 DNA reads TGTGCCAGTAATGAAGGGAGCGCCTCTGGGGCCAACGTCCTGACTTTC. Amino acid sequence: CASNEGSASGANVLTF.

This clonotype was picked up many times. The chain combines TRBV27 with TRBJ2-2, with 8 bases matching TRBD1. CDR3 length: 17 amino acids. Germline trimming cut 3 bases from V and 6 bases from J; bases unmatched to any gene: 12. Per germline, CDR1 MNHEY and CDR2 SMNVEV (reference sequence). In DNA form, the CDR3 reads TGTGCCAGCAGTTTGGGGCCCCAGGGGGCTCTCGCCGGGGAGCTGTTTTTT. Protein sequence: CASSLGPQGALAGELFF.

This clonotype came up many times. V usage is TRBV3-1 and J usage is TRBJ2-1, with 13 bases matching TRBD2. The CDR3 contains 15 residues. Trimming at V came to 5 bases and at J to 7 bases, leaving 5 bases not matched to a gene. Germline loops: CDR1 LGHDT, CDR2 YNNKEL (reference sequence). CDR3 protein: CASSTGLAGSNEQFF. The CDR3 bases are TGTGCCAGCAGCACGGGACTAGCGGGATCGAATGAGCAGTTCTTC.

This clonotype came up a few times. J is TRBJ2-2 and V is TRBV7-9; D call uncertain. This CDR3 spans 16 amino acids. The V end lost 5 bases, the J end lost 0 bases, and 13 bases lay between the germline ends. Germline V gene lookup returns CDR1 SEHNR and CDR2 FQNEAQ (reference sequence). The CDR3 is CASSPMTGANTGELFF. CDR3 nucleotide sequence: TGTGCCAGCAGCCCGATGACGGGCGCGAACACCGGGGAGCTGTTTTTT.

About this clonotype itself: This may be a read error, as it is one base from a much larger clone. Since no conserved phenylalanine or tryptophan closes the CDR3, a read error is the likely cause. V and J are TRBV20-1 and TRBJ1-1; D unresolved. The germline V and J ends were trimmed by 1 base and 11 bases, with 8 bases remaining between them. The germline V gene has CDR1 DFQATT and CDR2 SNEGSKA (reference sequence). CDR3 length: 10 amino acids. The DNA for the CDR3 is TGCAGTGCTAGAGGAGAGTTGGCTTTCTCT. It encodes CSARGELAFS.

This rearrangement joins TRBV29-1 to TRBJ2-1; weak D call: TRBD1 (9 bases). The V and J ends lost 6 bases and 7 bases respectively, with 16 bases between them. This CDR3 comprises 13 residues. CDR1 is SQVTM and CDR2 is ANQGSEA in the germline V gene. CDR3 amino acids: CSVGRDRANEQFF. Written as DNA, the CDR3 is TGCAGCGTCGGGAGGGACAGGGCGAATGAGCAGTTCTTC.

This clonotype was observed at least ten times. The J gene is TRBJ1-6, the V gene TRBV12-3 or TRBV12-4; TRBD1 matches at 7 bases. The length of the CDR3 is 12 residues. The V gene end was trimmed by 10 bases and the J gene end by 8 bases; junction bases not matched to a gene: 5. CDR3: CATRDSDSPLHF. The CDR3 nucleotides are TGTGCCACCCGGGACAGCGATTCACCCCTCCACTTT.

This clonotype has at least ten counts. The chain uses TRBV3-1 and TRBJ1-1, with D perhaps matching TRBD1 (5 bases). Trimming took 7 bases from V and 6 from J, leaving 21 bases between them. CDR3 size: 15 residues. Germline V lookup: CDR1 LGHDT, CDR2 YNNKEL (reference sequence). CDR3 sequence: CASTYIWQGKAEAFF. Written as DNA, the CDR3 is TGTGCCAGCACCTATATTTGGCAGGGAAAGGCTGAAGCTTTCTTT.

The chain is built from TRBV9 and TRBJ2-7, with 8 bases aligning to TRBD2. V lost 4 bases, J lost 5 bases, and 8 bases stayed unmatched. Germline assignment: CDR1 SGDLS and CDR2 YYNGEE. CDR3 length: 14 residues. The CDR3 DNA sequence: TGTGCCAGCAGCACAGGACTAGCTCGCCACGAGCAGTACTTC. Its translation: CASSTGLARHEQYF.

There are a few counts of this clonotype. The chain employs TRBV18 and TRBJ1-1; a weak D match, TRBD1 (6 bases). Trimming shortened V by 0 bases and J by 1 base, and 9 bases separated the two germline ends. This CDR3 contains 15 residues. CDR1 KGHSH and CDR2 LQKENI come from the germline V gene. CDR3 nucleotide sequence: TGTGCCAGCTCACCACCGAACAGGGCGAACACTGAAGCTTTCTTT. Its translation is CASSPPNRANTEAFF.